These T cell receptor beta chains were read from a single sample in a study of CD8 T cells in Susac syndrome. TCRdb re-analysed the immunoSEQ multiplex PCR reads in MiXCR, keeping a single row per CDR3 protein. The sample has 170,000 or so distinct CDR3 sequences; roughly 95% are singletons. Sequencing was carried out using CD4+ T cells from PBMCs. The receptor set was obtained from a human donor with Susac syndrome. Both conserved end residues are part of each CDR3. The order of the fields is J gene, V gene, clone size, D gene, CDR3 protein, CDR3 DNA. D genes are given only for firm matches. Clone size, where shown, is once, few, many, or a class for clones that have expanded.

TRBJ2-5	TRBV5-1	-	TRBD1	CASSLEGANYQETQYF	TGCGCCAGCAGCCTTGAGGGGGCTAACTACCAAGAGACCCAGTACTTC
TRBJ2-3	TRBV23-1	-	TRBD2	CASSHRLAGTTDTQYF	TGCGCCAGCAGCCACAGACTAGCGGGAACCACAGATACGCAGTATTTT
TRBJ1-2	TRBV7-9	-	TRBD1	CASSLGGTGEYYGYTF	TGTGCCAGCAGCCTTGGGGGGACAGGAGAATACTATGGCTACACCTTC
TRBJ1-5	TRBV2	-	-	CASSDSDLSNQPQHF	TGTGCCAGCAGTGATTCAGACCTTAGCAATCAGCCCCAGCATTTT
TRBJ2-5	TRBV15	-	-	CATSRDSGFLMETQYF	TGTGCCACCAGCAGAGATTCGGGCTTCCTAATGGAGACCCAGTACTTC
TRBJ1-2	TRBV15	-	-	CATSRTGGGYTF	TGTGCCACCAGCAGGACAGGAGGTGGCTACACCTTC
TRBJ2-1	TRBV20-1	-	-	CSAMIANEQFF	TGCAGTGCAATGATAGCCAATGAGCAGTTCTTC
TRBJ2-2	TRBV7-3	-	TRBD2	CASGRGGTGELFF	TGTGCCAGCGGCCGGGGGGGCACCGGGGAGCTGTTTTTT
TRBJ1-3	TRBV20-1	-	-	CSASQVTGNTIYF	TGCAGTGCTAGCCAGGTGACTGGAAACACCATATATTTT
TRBJ2-1	TRBV29-1	-	TRBD2	CSVRREIDEQFF	TGCAGCGTTCGGCGGGAGATCGATGAGCAGTTCTTC
TRBJ1-6	TRBV2	once	-	CASSEGSEHSPLHF	TGTGCCAGCAGTGAGGGCAGCGAGCATTCACCCCTCCACTTT
TRBJ2-7	TRBV29-1	-	-	CSASTDTAGQYF	TGCAGCGCGAGTACCGACACGGCGGGGCAGTACTTC
TRBJ1-1	TRBV2	once	-	CAGQGPNTEAFF	TGTGCCGGTCAGGGCCCGAACACTGAAGCTTTCTTT
TRBJ2-5	TRBV4-3	-	-	CASSLQYSIDIQETQYF	TGCGCCAGCAGCCTACAGTACAGCATAGATATTCAAGAGACCCAGTACTTC
TRBJ2-3	TRBV19	-	TRBD1	CASRGQLTDTQYF	TGTGCCAGTAGGGGACAGCTCACAGATACGCAGTATTTT
TRBJ2-2	TRBV12-3/TRBV12-4	-	-	CASSRSGRQTVGELFF	TGTGCCAGCAGTCGATCGGGACGCCAAACGGTTGGGGAGCTGTTTTTT
TRBJ1-5	TRBV7-2	-	-	CASSLVGRQNQPQHF	TGTGCCAGCAGCTTAGTAGGCCGACAGAATCAGCCCCAGCATTTT
TRBJ2-4	TRBV10-3	-	TRBD1	CAISGDRVGNIQYF	TGTGCCATCAGCGGGGACAGGGTAGGAAACATTCAGTACTTC
TRBJ2-2	TRBV3-1	-	-	CASSQEVMRNTGELFF	TGTGCCAGCAGCCAAGAAGTAATGAGGAACACCGGGGAGCTGTTTTTT
TRBJ2-5	TRBV19	once	TRBD1	CASSIDRGRETQYF	TGTGCCAGTAGTATCGACAGGGGGCGAGAGACCCAGTACTTC
TRBJ1-2	TRBV7-2	-	-	CASSLTVRATGYTF	TGTGCCAGCAGCTTAACAGTCAGGGCTACTGGCTACACCTTC
TRBJ2-7	TRBV15	once	-	CATSSLRSGDFFYEQYF	TGTGCCACCAGCAGCCTTAGGAGCGGAGACTTCTTCTACGAGCAGTACTTC
TRBJ2-6	TRBV3-1	-	-	CASSQEGAPGANVLTF	TGTGCCAGCAGCCAGGAGGGGGCTCCTGGGGCCAACGTCCTGACTTTC
TRBJ1-3	TRBV28	-	-	CASYRGATGNTIYF	TGTGCCAGCTACCGGGGGGCGACTGGAAACACCATATATTTT
TRBJ2-7	TRBV5-4	-	TRBD2	CASSSRASGRDYEQYF	TGTGCCAGCAGCTCAAGGGCTAGCGGGAGGGACTACGAGCAGTACTTC
TRBJ2-1	TRBV30	-	TRBD2	CAWSVTRRTSGSHNEQFF	TGTGCCTGGAGTGTAACCCGCCGGACTAGCGGGTCCCACAATGAGCAGTTCTTC
TRBJ2-3	TRBV5-4	-	-	CASSLLVGLGTDTQYF	TGTGCCAGCAGCTTGCTAGTCGGTCTAGGCACAGATACGCAGTATTTT
TRBJ2-5	TRBV7-9	-	-	CASSSGIQTQYF	TGTGCCAGCAGTAGTGGGATACAGACCCAGTACTTC
TRBJ1-2	TRBV20-1	-	TRBD1	CSARQGAIGYTF	TGCAGTGCTAGGCAGGGGGCTATTGGCTACACCTTC
TRBJ1-2	TRBV12-3/TRBV12-4	-	-	CASRPTGMGGYTF	TGTGCCAGCAGACCTACAGGGATGGGAGGCTACACCTTC
TRBJ2-1	TRBV9	-	-	CASSVGEGEQFF	TGTGCCAGCAGCGTAGGGGAAGGTGAGCAGTTCTTC
TRBJ2-2	TRBV3-1	-	-	CASSGTGMGSTGELFF	TGTGCCAGCAGTGGCACAGGGATGGGTTCCACCGGGGAGCTGTTTTTT